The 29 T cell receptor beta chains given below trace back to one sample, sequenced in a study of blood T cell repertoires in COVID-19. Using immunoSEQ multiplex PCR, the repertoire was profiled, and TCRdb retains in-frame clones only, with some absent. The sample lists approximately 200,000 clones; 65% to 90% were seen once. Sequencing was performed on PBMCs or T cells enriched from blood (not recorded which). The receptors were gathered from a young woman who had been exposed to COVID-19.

CDR3 in DNA: TGTGCCAGCAGCCAAACGGCAGGAAACCAGCATTTT. Protein product: CASSQTAGNQHF. The rearrangement joins TRBV2 to TRBJ1-5; D ambiguous. The CDR3 loop spans 12 amino acids. Between the trimmed V and J ends, which lost 6 bases and 12 bases, there was a span of 15 bases. Germline V lookup: CDR1 SNHLY, CDR2 FYNNEI. Looking up the rest from reference TRBV2 and TRBJ1-5 gives the full variable domain: EPEVTQTPSHQVTQMGQEVILRCVPISNHLYFYWYRQILGQKVEFLVSFYNNEISEKSEIFDDQFSVERPDGSNFTLKIRSTKLEDSAMYFCASSQTAGNQHFGDGTRLSIL.

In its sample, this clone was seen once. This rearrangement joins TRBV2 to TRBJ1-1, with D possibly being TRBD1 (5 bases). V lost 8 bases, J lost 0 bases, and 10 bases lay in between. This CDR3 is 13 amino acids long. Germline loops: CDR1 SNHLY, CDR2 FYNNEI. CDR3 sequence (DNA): TGTGCCAGCGGGGGGATGATGAACACTGAAGCTTTCTTT. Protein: CASGGMMNTEAFF.

The CDR3 region is CASSPGQGPGEGYGYTF. In DNA, the CDR3 is TGCGCCAGCAGCCCCGGACAGGGGCCTGGTGAAGGGTATGGCTACACCTTC. The chain joins TRBV5-1 to TRBJ1-2; 9 bases match TRBD1. The CDR3 length is 17 residues. V gave up 4 bases and J gave up 5 bases; unmatched junction bases: 15. Germline CDR1 is SGHRS and CDR2 is YFSETQ. Using reference TRBV5-1 and TRBJ1-2 for the parts outside the CDR3, the full variable domain is KAGVTQTPRYLIKTRGQQVTLSCSPISGHRSVSWYQQTPGQGLQFLFEYFSETQRNKGNFPGRFSGRQFSNSRSEMNVSTLELGDSALYLCASSPGQGPGEGYGYTFGSGTRLTVV.

DNA of the CDR3: TGTGCCAGCAGCCTGAAAGTGAGGGAAGCCATCCAGTATTTT. Translating it yields CASSLKVREAIQYF. The chain carries TRBV2 and TRBJ2-3, with a possible D match to TRBD2 (5 bases). Germline CDR1 and CDR2: SNHLY and FYNNEI. CDR3 length: 14 residues. V gave up 6 bases and J gave up 12 bases, with 22 bases separating them.

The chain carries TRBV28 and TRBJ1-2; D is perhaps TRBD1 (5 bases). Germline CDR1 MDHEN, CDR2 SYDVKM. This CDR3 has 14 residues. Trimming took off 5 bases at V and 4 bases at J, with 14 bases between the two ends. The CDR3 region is CASSPGPPLYGYTF. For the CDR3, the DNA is TGTGCCAGCAGTCCAGGGCCACCACTCTATGGCTACACCTTC.

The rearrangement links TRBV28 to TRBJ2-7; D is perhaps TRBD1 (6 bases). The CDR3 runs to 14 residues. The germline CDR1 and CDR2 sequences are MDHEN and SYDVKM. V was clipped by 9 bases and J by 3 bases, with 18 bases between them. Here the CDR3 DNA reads TGTGCCAGTTACTCTTACAGGGAAAGCTACGAGCAGTACTTC. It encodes CASYSYRESYEQYF.

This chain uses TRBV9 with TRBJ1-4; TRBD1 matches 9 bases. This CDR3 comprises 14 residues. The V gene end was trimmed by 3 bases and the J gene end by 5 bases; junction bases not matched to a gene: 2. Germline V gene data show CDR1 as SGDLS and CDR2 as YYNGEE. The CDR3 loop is CASSATGGNEKLFF. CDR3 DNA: TGTGCCAGCAGCGCAACAGGGGGCAATGAAAAACTGTTTTTT.

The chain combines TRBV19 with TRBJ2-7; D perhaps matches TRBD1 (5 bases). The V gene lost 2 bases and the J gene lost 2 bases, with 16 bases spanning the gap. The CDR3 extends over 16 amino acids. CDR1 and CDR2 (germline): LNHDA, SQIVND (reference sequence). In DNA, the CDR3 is TGTGCCAGTAGTATAATAGGAGCTGACAGCACCTACGAGCAGTACTTC. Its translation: CASSIIGADSTYEQYF.

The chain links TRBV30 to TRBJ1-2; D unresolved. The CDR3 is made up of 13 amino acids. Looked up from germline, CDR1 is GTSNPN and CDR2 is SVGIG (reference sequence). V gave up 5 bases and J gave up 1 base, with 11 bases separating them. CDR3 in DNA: TGTGCCTGGCGGCCCGGGAGTAACTATGGCTACACCTTC. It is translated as CAWRPGSNYGYTF.

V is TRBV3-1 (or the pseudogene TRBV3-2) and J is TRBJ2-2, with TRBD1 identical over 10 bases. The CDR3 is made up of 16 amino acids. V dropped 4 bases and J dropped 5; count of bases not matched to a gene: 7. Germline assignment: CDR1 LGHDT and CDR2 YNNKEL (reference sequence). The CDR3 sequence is CASSRSGQGGTGELFF. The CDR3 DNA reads TGTGCCAGCAGCCGATCCGGACAGGGGGGGACCGGGGAGCTGTTTTTT.

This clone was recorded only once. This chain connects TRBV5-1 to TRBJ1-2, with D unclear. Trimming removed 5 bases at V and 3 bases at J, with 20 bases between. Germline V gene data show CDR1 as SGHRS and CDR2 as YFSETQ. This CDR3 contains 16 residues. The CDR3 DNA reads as TGCGCCAGCAGTCACGAGGGATTTCGCAGCCACTATGGCTACACCTTC. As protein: CASSHEGFRSHYGYTF.

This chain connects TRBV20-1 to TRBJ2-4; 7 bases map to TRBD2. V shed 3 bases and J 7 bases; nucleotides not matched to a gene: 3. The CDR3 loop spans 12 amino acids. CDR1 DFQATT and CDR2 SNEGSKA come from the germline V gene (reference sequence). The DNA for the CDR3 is TGCAGTGCTAGTTGGGGAGGGAACATTCAGTACTTC. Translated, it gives CSASWGGNIQYF.

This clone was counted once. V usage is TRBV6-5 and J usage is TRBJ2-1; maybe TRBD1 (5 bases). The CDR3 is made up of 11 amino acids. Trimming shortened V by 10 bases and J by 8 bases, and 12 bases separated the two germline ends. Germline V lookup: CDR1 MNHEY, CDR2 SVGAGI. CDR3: CAIGHLDEQFF. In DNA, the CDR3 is TGTGCCATCGGACATTTGGATGAGCAGTTCTTC.

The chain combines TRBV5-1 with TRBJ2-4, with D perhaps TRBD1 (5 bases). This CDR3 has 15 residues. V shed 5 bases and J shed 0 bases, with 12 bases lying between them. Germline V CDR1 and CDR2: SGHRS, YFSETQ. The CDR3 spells CASRQVELAKNIQYF. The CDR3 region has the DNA TGCGCCAGCAGACAGGTGGAGTTAGCCAAAAACATTCAGTACTTC. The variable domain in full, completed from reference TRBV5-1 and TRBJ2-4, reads KAGVTQTPRYLIKTRGQQVTLSCSPISGHRSVSWYQQTPGQGLQFLFEYFSETQRNKGNFPGRFSGRQFSNSRSEMNVSTLELGDSALYLCASRQVELAKNIQYFGAGTRLSVL.

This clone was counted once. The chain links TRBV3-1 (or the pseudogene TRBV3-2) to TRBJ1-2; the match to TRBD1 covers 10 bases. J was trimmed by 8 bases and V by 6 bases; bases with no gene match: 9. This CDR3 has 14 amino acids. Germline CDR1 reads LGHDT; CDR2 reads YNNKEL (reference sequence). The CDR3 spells CASSRDRGFGGYTF. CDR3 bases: TGTGCCAGCAGTCGGGACAGGGGATTCGGCGGCTACACCTTC.

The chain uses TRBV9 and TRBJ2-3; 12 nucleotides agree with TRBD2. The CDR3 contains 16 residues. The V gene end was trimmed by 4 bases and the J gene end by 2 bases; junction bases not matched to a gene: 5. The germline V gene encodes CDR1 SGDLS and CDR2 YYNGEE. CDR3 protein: CASSPRTSGITDTQYF. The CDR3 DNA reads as TGTGCCAGCAGCCCAAGGACTAGCGGGATCACAGATACGCAGTATTTT.

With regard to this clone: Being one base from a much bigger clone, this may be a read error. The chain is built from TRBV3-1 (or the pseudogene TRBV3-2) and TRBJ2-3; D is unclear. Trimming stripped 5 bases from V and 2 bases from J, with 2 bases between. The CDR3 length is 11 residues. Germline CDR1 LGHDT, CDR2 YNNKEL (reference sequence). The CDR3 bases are TGTGCCAGCAGCTACACAGATACGCAGTATTTT. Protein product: CASSYTDTQYF.

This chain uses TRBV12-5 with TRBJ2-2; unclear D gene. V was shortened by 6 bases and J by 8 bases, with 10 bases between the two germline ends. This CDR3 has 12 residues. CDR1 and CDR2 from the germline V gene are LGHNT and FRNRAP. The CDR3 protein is CASGILWGELFF. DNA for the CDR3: TGTGCTAGTGGCATACTCTGGGGGGAGCTGTTTTTT.

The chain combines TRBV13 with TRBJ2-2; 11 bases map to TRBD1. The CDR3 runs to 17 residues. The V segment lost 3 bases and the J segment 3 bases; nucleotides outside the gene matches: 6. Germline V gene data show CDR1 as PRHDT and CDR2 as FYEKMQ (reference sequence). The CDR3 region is CASSFTPGQGDTGELFF. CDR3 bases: TGTGCCAGCAGCTTTACGCCGGGACAGGGGGACACCGGGGAGCTGTTTTTT.

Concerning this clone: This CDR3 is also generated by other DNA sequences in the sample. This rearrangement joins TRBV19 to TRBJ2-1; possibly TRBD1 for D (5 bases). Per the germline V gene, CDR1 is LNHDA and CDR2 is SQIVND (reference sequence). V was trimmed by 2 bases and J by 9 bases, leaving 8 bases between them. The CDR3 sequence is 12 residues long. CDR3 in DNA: TGTGCCAGTAGTATACCAGGGCCTGAGCAGTTCTTC. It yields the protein CASSIPGPEQFF.

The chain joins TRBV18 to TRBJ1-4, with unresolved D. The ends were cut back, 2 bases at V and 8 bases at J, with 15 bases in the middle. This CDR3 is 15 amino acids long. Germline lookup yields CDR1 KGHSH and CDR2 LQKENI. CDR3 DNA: TGTGCCAGCTCACCAGATGAGGAAGTCGGCGAAAAACTGTTTTTT. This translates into CASSPDEEVGEKLFF.

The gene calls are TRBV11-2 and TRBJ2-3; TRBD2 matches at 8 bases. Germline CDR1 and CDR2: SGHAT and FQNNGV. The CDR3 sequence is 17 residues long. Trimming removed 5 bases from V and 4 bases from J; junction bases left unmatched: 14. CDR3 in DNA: TGTGCCAGCAGCGGTACTTTAGCGGGGCCGGGAGCAGATACGCAGTATTTT. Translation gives CASSGTLAGPGADTQYF.

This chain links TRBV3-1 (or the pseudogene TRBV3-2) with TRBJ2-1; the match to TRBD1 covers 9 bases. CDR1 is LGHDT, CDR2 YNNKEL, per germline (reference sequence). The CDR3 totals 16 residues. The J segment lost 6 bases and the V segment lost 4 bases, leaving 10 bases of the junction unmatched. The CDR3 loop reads CASSPGWETGGNEQFF. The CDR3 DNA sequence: TGTGCCAGCAGCCCAGGTTGGGAGACAGGGGGCAATGAGCAGTTCTTC.

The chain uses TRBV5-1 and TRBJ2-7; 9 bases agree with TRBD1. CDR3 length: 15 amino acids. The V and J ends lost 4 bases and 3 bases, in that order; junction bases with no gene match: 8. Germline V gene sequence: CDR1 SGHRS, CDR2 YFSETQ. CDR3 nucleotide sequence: TGCGCCAGCAGCCCGGTGGGACAGGGATTCTACGAGCAGTACTTC. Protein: CASSPVGQGFYEQYF.

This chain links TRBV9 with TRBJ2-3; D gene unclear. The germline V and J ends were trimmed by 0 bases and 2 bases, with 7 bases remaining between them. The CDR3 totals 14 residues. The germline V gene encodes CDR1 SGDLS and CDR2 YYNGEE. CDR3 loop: CASSVGLATDTQYF. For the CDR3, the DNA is TGTGCCAGCAGCGTAGGGTTAGCCACAGATACGCAGTATTTT.

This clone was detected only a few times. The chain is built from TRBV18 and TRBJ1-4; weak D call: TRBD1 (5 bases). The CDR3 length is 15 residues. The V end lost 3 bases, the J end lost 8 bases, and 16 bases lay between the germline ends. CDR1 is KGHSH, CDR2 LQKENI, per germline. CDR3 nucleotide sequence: TGTGCCAGCTCACCGGGGGGAGGGCCGAAGGAAAAACTGTTTTTT. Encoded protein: CASSPGGGPKEKLFF.

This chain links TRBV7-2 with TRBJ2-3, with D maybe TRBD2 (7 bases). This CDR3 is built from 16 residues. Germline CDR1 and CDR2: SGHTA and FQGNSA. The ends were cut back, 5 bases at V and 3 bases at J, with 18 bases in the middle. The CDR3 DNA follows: TGTGCCAGCAGCCTCCGGTGGGGGGGCCTAACAGATACGCAGTATTTT. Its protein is CASSLRWGGLTDTQYF.

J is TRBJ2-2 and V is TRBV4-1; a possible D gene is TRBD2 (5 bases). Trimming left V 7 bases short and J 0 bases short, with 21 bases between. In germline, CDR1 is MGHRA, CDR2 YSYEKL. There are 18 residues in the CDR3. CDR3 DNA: TGCGCCAGCACCGATAACCCTCTTACGGACTCGAACACCGGGGAGCTGTTTTTT. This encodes CASTDNPLTDSNTGELFF.

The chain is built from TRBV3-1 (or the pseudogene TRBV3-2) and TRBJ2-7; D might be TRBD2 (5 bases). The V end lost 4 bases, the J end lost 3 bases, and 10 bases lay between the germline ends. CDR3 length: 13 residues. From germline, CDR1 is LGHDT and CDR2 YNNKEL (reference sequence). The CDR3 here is CASSLGRDYEQYF. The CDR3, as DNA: TGTGCCAGCAGCCTCGGACGGGACTACGAGCAGTACTTC.